One and the same sample provided the 27 T cell receptor beta chains below, sequenced in a study of monozygotic twins with inflammatory bowel disease. TCRdb reprocessed the 5' RACE reads, keeping one entry per CDR3 protein, no DNA. In all, the sample yields just over 300,000 distinct CDR3 sequences. Sequenced input: blood. The receptors derive from a human donor with ulcerative colitis or Crohn's disease, or a healthy co-twin of an affected twin (not recorded which).

V and J are TRBV5-1 and TRBJ2-1; TCRdb's assignment of TRBD2 cannot be checked, as there is no DNA. Germline V CDR1 and CDR2: SGHRS, YFSETQ. The CDR3 spans 15 residues. This chain's CDR3 is CASSPEGRAIDEQFF.

This chain joins TRBV20-1 and TRBJ2-1. There are 12 residues in the CDR3. The germline gives CDR1 DFQATT, CDR2 SNEGSKA (reference sequence). The CDR3: CSARVIYNEQFF.

The genes are TRBV7-9 and TRBJ2-3. The germline gives CDR1 SEHNR, CDR2 FQNEAQ (reference sequence). The CDR3 has 13 residues. This chain's CDR3 is CATKNTSTDTQYF.

The chain couples TRBV29-1 to TRBJ2-7. The CDR3 runs 14 residues. The germline CDR1 and CDR2 sequences are SQVTM and ANQGSEA. CDR3: CSVGTPAGTYEQYF.

V and J are TRBV4-1 and TRBJ2-2; the TRBD1 assignment by TCRdb is unverifiable without DNA. Germline V gives CDR1 MGHRA, CDR2 YSYEKL. The CDR3 is 16 residues long. CDR3 residues: CASSQVQARDTGELFF.

The chain links TRBV20-1 to TRBJ1-5; TCRdb calls TRBD1, which cannot be checked without DNA. The CDR3 totals 14 residues. Germline CDR1 is DFQATT and CDR2 is SNEGSKA (reference sequence). CDR3 loop: CSARDNRGSQPQHF.

The rearrangement uses TRBV14 and TRBJ2-3; TCRdb designates TRBD1, a call that cannot be tested without DNA. This CDR3 contains 18 residues. Germline V gives CDR1 SGHDN, CDR2 FVKESK. CDR3 loop: CASSQDGVVTGLTDTQYF.

V usage is TRBV27 and J usage is TRBJ2-3; with no DNA, the TCRdb D assignment of TRBD1 cannot be verified. There are 13 residues in the CDR3. Germline CDR1 is MNHEY and CDR2 is SMNVEV (reference sequence). CDR3 amino acids: CASRKTGSDTQYF.

The chain is built from TRBV28 and TRBJ2-1; as DNA is missing, the TRBD2 call by TCRdb cannot be tested. From germline, CDR1 is MDHEN and CDR2 SYDVKM. The CDR3 length is 15 residues. The CDR3 sequence: CAIGASGGRVYEQFF.

This sequence joins TRBV7-2 and TRBJ2-3. The germline V gene has CDR1 SGHTA and CDR2 FQGNSA. The length of the CDR3 is 14 residues. The CDR3 here is CASSLGLGADTQYF. Complete variable domain (other parts from reference TRBV7-2 and TRBJ2-3): GAGVSQSPSNKVTEKGKDVELRCDPISGHTALYWYRQSLGQGLEFLIYFQGNSAPDKSGLPSDRFSAERTGGSVSTLTIQRTQQEDSAVYLCASSLGLGADTQYFGPGTRLTVL.

This rearrangement joins TRBV4-3 to TRBJ1-2; no DNA is available, so the TRBD1 call from TCRdb remains unchecked. CDR3 length: 15 amino acids. Germline V lookup: CDR1 LGHNA, CDR2 YSLEER. The CDR3 sequence: CASSQGGQLNYGYTF.

V gene TRBV12-3 or TRBV12-4 combines with J gene TRBJ2-1; TCRdb indicates TRBD1, and absent DNA this call remains unverified. The CDR3 extends over 14 amino acids. This CDR3 is CATYRGLSYNEQFF.

The V call is TRBV19, the J call TRBJ1-5; there is no DNA to check the TCRdb D call of TRBD1. Germline V gene data show CDR1 as LNHDA and CDR2 as SQIVND (reference sequence). The CDR3 is made up of 15 amino acids. This chain's CDR3 is CASSTPGTGGQPQHF. Together with reference TRBV19 and TRBJ1-5, the CDR3 gives the full variable domain: DGGITQSPKYLFRKEGQNVTLSCEQNLNHDAMYWYRQDPGQGLRLIYYSQIVNDFQKGDIAEGYSVSREKKESFPLTVTSAQKNPTAFYLCASSTPGTGGQPQHFGDGTRLSIL.

The chain joins TRBV3-1 to TRBJ1-3; TCRdb lists TRBD1, though no DNA is available to test this call. Germline lookup yields CDR1 LGHDT and CDR2 YNNKEL (reference sequence). The CDR3 spans 14 residues. This CDR3 reads CASSLRGPGNTIYF.

The chain links TRBV5-6 to TRBJ2-7. This CDR3 has 15 residues. Germline V gene sequence: CDR1 SGHDT, CDR2 YYEEEE. The CDR3 reads CASSPAPQVIYEQYF.

The chain couples TRBV4-2 to TRBJ2-7; with no DNA, the TCRdb D assignment of TRBD2 cannot be verified. The CDR3 is 15 residues long. The germline CDR1 and CDR2 sequences are LGHNA and YNFKEQ. The chain's CDR3 is CASSQVAGANYEQYF.

The rearrangement links TRBV30 to TRBJ2-2; with no DNA, the TCRdb D assignment of TRBD1 cannot be verified. The CDR3 loop spans 19 amino acids. Germline V gives CDR1 GTSNPN, CDR2 SVGIG (reference sequence). CDR3 loop: CAWNSKTWTDISNTGELFF.

The J gene is TRBJ2-5, the V gene TRBV20-1; the TCRdb D gene call, TRBD2, has no DNA to confirm it. The CDR3 sequence is 17 residues long. Germline V lookup: CDR1 DFQATT, CDR2 SNEGSKA (reference sequence). The CDR3 loop reads CSARDGASGRRQETQYF.

The chain joins TRBV11-2 to TRBJ1-2. Germline CDR1 SGHAT, CDR2 FQNNGV. The CDR3 consists of 13 residues. The CDR3 here is CASSFSREYGYTF.

The chain uses TRBV6-5 and TRBJ1-1; the D gene TCRdb calls, TRBD1, cannot be checked with no DNA. Germline V gene lookup returns CDR1 MNHEY and CDR2 SVGAGI. The CDR3 covers 13 residues. The CDR3 reads CASSYSRGFWAFF.

The chain combines TRBV12-3 or TRBV12-4 with TRBJ2-6. The CDR3 consists of 13 residues. The CDR3 loop reads CAVAIPGANVLTF.

This rearrangement joins TRBV6-5 to TRBJ1-1; TCRdb designates TRBD1, a call that cannot be tested without DNA. CDR3 length: 17 amino acids. Germline values: CDR1 MNHEY, CDR2 SVGAGI. CDR3 in amino acids: CASSYSSITGLNTEAFF.

V is TRBV6-4 and J is TRBJ1-5. Germline V gives CDR1 MRHNA, CDR2 SNTAGT. The CDR3 consists of 15 residues. The CDR3 is CASSADRYSNQPQHF.

The chain couples TRBV5-4 to TRBJ2-3; TCRdb names TRBD2, which stays unverified in the absence of DNA. In germline, CDR1 is SGHNT, CDR2 YYREEE (reference sequence). The CDR3 contains 15 residues. The CDR3 spells CAAQAVAGGEDTQYF.

The rearrangement uses TRBV20-1 and TRBJ1-5; TCRdb calls TRBD1, which cannot be checked without DNA. Germline loops: CDR1 DFQATT, CDR2 SNEGSKA (reference sequence). This CDR3 contains 17 residues. CDR3 loop: CSARDLRGNIPNQPQHF.

This CDR3 reads CASSLVAGVGNEQFF. The chain carries TRBV7-2 and TRBJ2-1; checking the TCRdb D call of TRBD2 is not possible without DNA. Germline V lookup: CDR1 SGHTA, CDR2 FQGNSA. CDR3 length: 15 amino acids.

The chain uses TRBV19 and TRBJ2-3. The CDR3 runs 14 residues. From germline, CDR1 is LNHDA and CDR2 SQIVND (reference sequence). This CDR3 reads CASRVNPSTDTQYF.